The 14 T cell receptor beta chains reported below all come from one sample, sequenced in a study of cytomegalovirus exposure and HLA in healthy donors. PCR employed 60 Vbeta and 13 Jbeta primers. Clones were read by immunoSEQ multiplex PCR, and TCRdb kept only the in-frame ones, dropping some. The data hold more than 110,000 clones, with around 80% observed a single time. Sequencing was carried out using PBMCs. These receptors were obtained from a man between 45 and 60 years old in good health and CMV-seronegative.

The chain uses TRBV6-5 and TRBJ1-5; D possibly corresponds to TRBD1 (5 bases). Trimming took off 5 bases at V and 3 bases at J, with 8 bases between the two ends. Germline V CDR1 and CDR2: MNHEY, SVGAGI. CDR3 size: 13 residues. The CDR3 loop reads CASSRGTNQPQHF. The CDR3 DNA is TGTGCCAGCAGTAGGGGCACCAATCAGCCCCAGCATTTT.

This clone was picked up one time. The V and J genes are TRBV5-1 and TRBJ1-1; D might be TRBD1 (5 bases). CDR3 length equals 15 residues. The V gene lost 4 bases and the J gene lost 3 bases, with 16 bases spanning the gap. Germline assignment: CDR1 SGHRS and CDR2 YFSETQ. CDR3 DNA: TGCGCCAGCAGCCCATTAGCGGGACTGGACACTGAAGCTTTCTTT. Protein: CASSPLAGLDTEAFF.

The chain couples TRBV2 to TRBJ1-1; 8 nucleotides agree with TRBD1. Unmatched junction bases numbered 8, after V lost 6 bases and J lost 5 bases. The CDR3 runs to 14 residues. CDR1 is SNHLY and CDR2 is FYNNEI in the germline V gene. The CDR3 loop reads CASRYRGKGTEAFF. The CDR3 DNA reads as TGTGCCAGCAGATACAGGGGGAAGGGGACTGAAGCTTTCTTT.

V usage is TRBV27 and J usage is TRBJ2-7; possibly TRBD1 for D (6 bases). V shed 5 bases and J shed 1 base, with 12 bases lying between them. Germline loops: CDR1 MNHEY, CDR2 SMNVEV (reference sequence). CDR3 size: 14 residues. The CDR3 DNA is TGTGCCAGCAGTCCTCGGACAGTATCCTACGAGCAGTACTTC. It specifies CASSPRTVSYEQYF.

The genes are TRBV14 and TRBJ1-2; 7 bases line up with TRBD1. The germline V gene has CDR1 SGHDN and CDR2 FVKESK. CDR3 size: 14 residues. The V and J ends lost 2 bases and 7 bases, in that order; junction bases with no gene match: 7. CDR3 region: CASSQLGQAFGYTF. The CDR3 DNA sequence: TGTGCCAGCAGCCAATTAGGACAGGCGTTTGGCTACACCTTC.

CDR3 nucleotides: TGCGCCAGCAGCTTGGTAGTCGACACCGGGGAGCTGTTTTTT. This codes for CASSLVVDTGELFF. The chain links TRBV5-1 to TRBJ2-2; D not certain. CDR3 length: 14 residues. With 0 bases removed from V and 3 bases from J, the gap between germline ends came to 6 bases. From germline, CDR1 is SGHRS and CDR2 YFSETQ.

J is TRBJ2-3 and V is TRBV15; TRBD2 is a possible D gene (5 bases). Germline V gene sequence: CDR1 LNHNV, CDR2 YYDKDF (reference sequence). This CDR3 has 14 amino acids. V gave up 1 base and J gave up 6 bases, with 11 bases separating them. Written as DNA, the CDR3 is TGTGCCACCAGCAGAGCGGGGTCTCCGGATACGCAGTATTTT. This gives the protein CATSRAGSPDTQYF.

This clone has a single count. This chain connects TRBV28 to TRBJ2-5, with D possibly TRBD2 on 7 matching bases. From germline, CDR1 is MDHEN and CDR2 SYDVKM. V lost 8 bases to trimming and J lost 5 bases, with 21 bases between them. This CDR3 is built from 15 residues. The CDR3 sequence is CASGFRSTGGETQYF. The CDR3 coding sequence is TGTGCCAGCGGGTTCCGCTCGACGGGGGGCGAGACCCAGTACTTC.

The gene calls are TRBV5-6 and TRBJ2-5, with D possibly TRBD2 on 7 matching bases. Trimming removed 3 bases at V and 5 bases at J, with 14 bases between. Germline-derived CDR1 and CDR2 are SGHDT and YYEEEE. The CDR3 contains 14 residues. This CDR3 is CASSSSGGAETQYF. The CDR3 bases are TGTGCCAGCAGCTCGTCGGGGGGCGCTGAGACCCAGTACTTC.

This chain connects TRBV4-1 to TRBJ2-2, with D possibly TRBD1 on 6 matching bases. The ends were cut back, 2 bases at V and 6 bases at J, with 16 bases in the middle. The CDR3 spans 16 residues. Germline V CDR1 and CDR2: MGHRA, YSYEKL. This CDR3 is CASSQTRGFGAGELFF. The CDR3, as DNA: TGCGCCAGCAGCCAAACCAGGGGATTCGGAGCCGGGGAGCTGTTTTTT.

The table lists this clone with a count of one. CDR3 amino acids: CASSYGTGSVEAFF. The CDR3 DNA is TGTGCCAGCAGTTACGGGACAGGATCAGTAGAAGCTTTCTTT. The gene calls are TRBV6-5 and TRBJ1-1; 8 nucleotides line up with TRBD1. Germline values: CDR1 MNHEY, CDR2 SVGAGI. V shed 2 bases and J 8 bases; nucleotides not matched to a gene: 7. There are 14 residues in the CDR3.

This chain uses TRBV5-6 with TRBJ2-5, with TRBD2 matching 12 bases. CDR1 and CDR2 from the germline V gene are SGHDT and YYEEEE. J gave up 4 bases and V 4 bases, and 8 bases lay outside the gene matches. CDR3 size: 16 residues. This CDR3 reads CASSPRLAGVRETQYF. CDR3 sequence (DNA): TGTGCCAGCAGCCCCAGACTAGCGGGGGTTCGAGAGACCCAGTACTTC.

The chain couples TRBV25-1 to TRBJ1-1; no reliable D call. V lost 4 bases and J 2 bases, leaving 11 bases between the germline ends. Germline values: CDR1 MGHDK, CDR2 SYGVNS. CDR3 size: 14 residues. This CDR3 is CASSAATKNTEAFF. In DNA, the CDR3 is TGTGCCAGCAGTGCCGCCACAAAAAACACTGAAGCTTTCTTT.

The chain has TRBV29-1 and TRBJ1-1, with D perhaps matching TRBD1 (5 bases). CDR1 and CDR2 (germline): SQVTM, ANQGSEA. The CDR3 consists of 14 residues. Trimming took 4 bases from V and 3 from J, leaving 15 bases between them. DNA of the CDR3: TGCAGCGTTGGTCTATGGGGGGGGGACACTGAAGCTTTCTTT. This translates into CSVGLWGGDTEAFF.